Below, 28 T cell receptor beta chains from the same sample are listed, as sequenced in a study of blood T cell repertoires in COVID-19. Assay used: immunoSEQ multiplex PCR; TCRdb lists only in-frame clones, some missing. The sample shows approximately 360,000 clones, 70% to 90% of them seen only once. Sequencing input: peripheral blood. These receptors originate from a man aged 35-49 years with acute or convalescent COVID-19.

The CDR3 loop reads CASSNQQGAAFF. DNA for the CDR3: TGTGCCAGCAGCAATCAACAGGGGGCGGCTTTCTTT. This sequence joins TRBV12-3 or TRBV12-4 and TRBJ1-1; 9 nucleotides match TRBD1. The CDR3 spans 12 residues. With V trimmed by 6 bases and J by 11 bases, 7 bases remained unmatched.

The chain joins TRBV5-5 to TRBJ1-6; D is undetermined. Germline assignment: CDR1 SGHKS and CDR2 YYEKEE (reference sequence). The V and J ends lost 3 bases and 0 bases respectively, with 13 bases between them. The CDR3 consists of 17 residues. In DNA form, the CDR3 reads TGTGCCAGCAGCTCTGACTCCTGGAGCTCCTATAATTCACCCCTCCACTTT. Its translation is CASSSDSWSSYNSPLHF.

This clone was seen once. V usage is TRBV5-4 and J usage is TRBJ1-1, with D perhaps TRBD1 (5 bases). Trimming took off 0 bases at V and 1 base at J, with 10 bases between the two ends. The CDR3 loop spans 15 amino acids. Per germline, CDR1 SGHNT and CDR2 YYREEE (reference sequence). CDR3 sequence (DNA): TGTGCCAGCAGCTTGGTCAGGGTATCGAACACTGAAGCTTTCTTT. It is translated as CASSLVRVSNTEAFF.

The chain recombines TRBV6-6 with TRBJ2-7; 9 bases match TRBD2. The CDR3 length is 16 residues. Germline V gene sequence: CDR1 MNHNY, CDR2 SVGAGI (reference sequence). J gave up 6 bases and V 2 bases, and 11 bases lay outside the gene matches. CDR3: CASSYGSSGKRGEQYF. DNA for the CDR3: TGTGCCAGCAGTTACGGTTCTAGCGGGAAGAGGGGCGAGCAGTACTTC.

V usage is TRBV6-6 and J usage is TRBJ2-1; 9 nucleotides align to TRBD2. CDR1 and CDR2 from the germline V gene are MNHNY and SVGAGI (reference sequence). There are 15 residues in the CDR3. V lost 8 bases to trimming and J lost 4 bases; unmatched junction nucleotides: 9. This CDR3 reads CASGRLAGRYNEQFF. As DNA, the CDR3 is TGTGCCAGCGGTCGGCTAGCGGGAAGGTACAATGAGCAGTTCTTC.

The J gene is TRBJ2-1, the V gene TRBV28, with TRBD1 identical over 9 bases. Looked up from germline, CDR1 is MDHEN and CDR2 is SYDVKM. The CDR3 consists of 18 residues. Trimming cost V 0 bases and J 0 bases; bases outside gene matches: 6. The CDR3 here is CASSLWRGTGRSYNEQFF. The CDR3 nucleotides are TGTGCCAGCAGTTTATGGAGGGGGACAGGGCGCTCCTACAATGAGCAGTTCTTC.

This rearrangement joins TRBV5-5 to TRBJ1-5, with 7 nucleotides matching TRBD1. The CDR3 extends over 14 amino acids. The V gene end was trimmed by 0 bases and the J gene end by 7 bases; junction bases not matched to a gene: 4. CDR1 SGHKS and CDR2 YYEKEE come from the germline V gene (reference sequence). The CDR3 region is CASSLGAGGQPQHF. CDR3 nucleotide sequence: TGTGCCAGCAGCTTGGGGGCAGGGGGGCAGCCCCAGCATTTT.

The V and J genes are TRBV28 and TRBJ2-1; tentative D call: TRBD1 (6 bases). The V gene's germline CDR1 is MDHEN and CDR2 SYDVKM. The CDR3 is 16 residues long. The V and J ends lost 1 base and 5 bases respectively, with 15 bases between them. The CDR3 is CASSLLDGQGNNEQFF. CDR3 in DNA: TGTGCCAGCAGTTTATTGGACGGGCAGGGGAACAATGAGCAGTTCTTC.

This chain links TRBV20-1 with TRBJ2-3; 11 bases agree with TRBD2. The CDR3 is 15 residues long. V was pared by 3 bases and J by 5 bases, with 7 bases of the junction left unmatched. From germline, CDR1 is DFQATT and CDR2 SNEGSKA (reference sequence). This chain's CDR3 is CSASIAGGQRDTQYF. The CDR3 DNA reads TGCAGTGCTAGTATAGCGGGGGGGCAGAGAGATACGCAGTATTTT.

This chain links TRBV14 with TRBJ1-1, with 9 bases that match TRBD1. Germline V CDR1 and CDR2: SGHDN, FVKESK. J lost 0 bases, V lost 4 bases, and 6 bases had no gene match. The CDR3 totals 16 residues. The CDR3 here is CASSPRDRVVNTEAFF. In DNA, the CDR3 is TGTGCCAGCAGCCCCCGGGACAGGGTGGTGAACACTGAAGCTTTCTTT.

The chain employs TRBV29-1 and TRBJ2-3; D is perhaps TRBD1 (6 bases). Germline CDR1 SQVTM, CDR2 ANQGSEA. The CDR3 loop spans 17 amino acids. Trimming removed 3 bases at V and 1 base at J, with 20 bases between. CDR3 region: CSVEMTQGVVGTDTQYF. Written as DNA, the CDR3 is TGCAGCGTTGAGATGACACAGGGAGTGGTGGGCACAGATACGCAGTATTTT.

This chain joins TRBV27 and TRBJ1-2, with TRBD1 as a possible D gene (6 bases). V was cut by 5 bases and J by 4 bases, with 8 bases left in between. The CDR3 loop spans 12 amino acids. CDR1 and CDR2 (germline): MNHEY, SMNVEV (reference sequence). The CDR3 bases are TGTGCCAGCAGTCTACAGGGCTATGGCTACACCTTC. Translation: CASSLQGYGYTF.

This chain links TRBV4-3 with TRBJ2-1; tentative D call: TRBD2 (5 bases). This CDR3 has 16 residues. V gave up 2 bases and J gave up 9 bases, with 20 bases separating them. CDR1 is LGHNA and CDR2 is YSLEER in the germline V gene. The CDR3 loop is CASSQYASPYSVEQFF. Here the CDR3 DNA reads TGCGCCAGCAGCCAATACGCGTCCCCTTATAGCGTTGAGCAGTTCTTC.

The rearrangement uses TRBV6-5 and TRBJ2-7; D perhaps matches TRBD2 (5 bases). Germline V gene data show CDR1 as MNHEY and CDR2 as SVGAGI. V dropped 5 bases and J dropped 0 bases, with 14 bases sitting between them. The CDR3 is 15 amino acids. CDR3 amino acids: CASSRTSVSSYEQYF. CDR3 nucleotides: TGTGCCAGCAGTAGGACTTCCGTAAGCTCCTACGAGCAGTACTTC.

This rearrangement joins TRBV5-4 to TRBJ1-6; 8 bases fit TRBD1. The junction had 6 bases not matched to a gene; V was cut back by 3 bases and J by 10 bases. The length of the CDR3 is 14 residues. From germline, CDR1 is SGHNT and CDR2 YYREEE (reference sequence). CDR3 bases: TGTGCCAGCAGCTCCCGGACAGGGAACTCACCCCTCCACTTT. Translated: CASSSRTGNSPLHF.

V and J are TRBV2 and TRBJ2-7, with 12 bases matching TRBD1. The CDR3 contains 17 residues. The J segment lost 5 bases and the V segment lost 5 bases, leaving 13 bases of the junction unmatched. The germline CDR1 and CDR2 sequences are SNHLY and FYNNEI. The CDR3 sequence is CASSREGPGQGAHEQYF. The CDR3 DNA is TGTGCCAGCAGTCGAGAGGGCCCGGGACAGGGGGCACACGAGCAGTACTTC.

This clone has only a few counts. This chain links TRBV18 with TRBJ2-1, with a possible D match to TRBD1 (5 bases). CDR1 is KGHSH, CDR2 LQKENI, per germline. V lost 6 bases and J 5 bases, leaving 17 bases between the germline ends. CDR3 length equals 15 residues. In DNA, the CDR3 is TGTGCCAGCTCCAACGACAGAAGTGTTAACAATGAGCAGTTCTTC. Translated, it gives CASSNDRSVNNEQFF.

The J gene is TRBJ1-2, the V gene TRBV28; 8 bases line up with TRBD1. With V trimmed by 6 bases and J by 4 bases, 7 bases remained unmatched. CDR1 is MDHEN and CDR2 is SYDVKM in the germline V gene. This CDR3 has 14 amino acids. CDR3 nucleotide sequence: TGTGCCAGCAGGTTTGGACAGGGACTCTATGGCTACACCTTC. Translated: CASRFGQGLYGYTF.

The chain's CDR3 is CASTSDEKLFF. The CDR3 DNA sequence: TGTGCCAGCACCTCGGATGAAAAACTGTTTTTT. The chain employs TRBV12-3 or TRBV12-4 and TRBJ1-4; the D is unclear. The V end lost 7 bases, the J end lost 6 bases, and 6 bases lay between the germline ends. The CDR3 has 11 amino acids.

The chain's CDR3 is CASSLVLGYTF. Written as DNA, the CDR3 is TGTGCCAGCAGCTTAGTCCTCGGCTACACCTTC. The rearrangement joins TRBV7-2 to TRBJ1-2; D unclear. Germline CDR1 and CDR2: SGHTA and FQGNSA. V was pared by 1 base and J by 8 bases, with 5 bases between. The CDR3 is 11 amino acids. The complete variable domain, with remaining parts taken from reference TRBV7-2 and TRBJ1-2, reads GAGVSQSPSNKVTEKGKDVELRCDPISGHTALYWYRQSLGQGLEFLIYFQGNSAPDKSGLPSDRFSAERTGGSVSTLTIQRTQQEDSAVYLCASSLVLGYTFGSGTRLTVV.

This chain uses TRBV9 with TRBJ2-1, with D possibly matching TRBD2 (7 bases). With 0 bases removed from V and 8 bases from J, the gap between germline ends came to 18 bases. The CDR3 is made up of 16 amino acids. CDR1 is SGDLS and CDR2 is YYNGEE in the germline V gene. CDR3 sequence reads: CASSVDGGAPGDEQFF. The CDR3 DNA follows: TGTGCCAGCAGCGTAGATGGGGGGGCCCCAGGGGATGAGCAGTTCTTC.

The rearrangement links TRBV7-3 to TRBJ2-3; a weak D match, TRBD2 (6 bases). This CDR3 has 12 amino acids. V lost 6 bases to trimming and J lost 6 bases, with 10 bases between them. Germline values: CDR1 SGHTA, CDR2 FQGTGA. This CDR3 is CASRGRSDTQYF. In DNA, the CDR3 is TGTGCCAGCAGGGGGAGGTCGGATACGCAGTATTTT.

The gene calls are TRBV16 and TRBJ1-2; TRBD1 is a possible D gene (6 bases). This CDR3 contains 16 residues. The V end was cut by 0 bases, the J end by 4 bases, with 15 bases between. Germline V gene data show CDR1 as KGHSY and CDR2 as FQNENV. Written as DNA, the CDR3 is TGTGCCAGCAGCCAATCCGGACAGTGGTCGACCTATGGCTACACCTTC. Translating it yields CASSQSGQWSTYGYTF.

V gene TRBV27 combines with J gene TRBJ2-2, with D perhaps matching TRBD1 (5 bases). V gave up 6 bases and J gave up 6 bases, with 14 bases separating them. CDR3 length: 14 amino acids. Germline V gene data show CDR1 as MNHEY and CDR2 as SMNVEV (reference sequence). The DNA for the CDR3 is TGTGCCAGCAGGACAGACAGATGGGCCGGGGAGCTGTTTTTT. Translation gives CASRTDRWAGELFF.

The J gene is TRBJ2-1, the V gene TRBV12-5, with a possible D match to TRBD1 (5 bases). V lost 7 bases and J lost 6, with 10 bases in between. Germline V gives CDR1 LGHNT, CDR2 FRNRAP. The CDR3 runs 12 residues. CDR3 in DNA: TGTGCTAGTGCACAGGTTAGCAATGAGCAGTTCTTC. Its protein is CASAQVSNEQFF.

This rearrangement joins TRBV7-2 to TRBJ1-5; no firm D call. The V and J ends lost 6 bases and 6 bases respectively, with 15 bases between them. CDR1 is SGHTA and CDR2 is FQGNSA in the germline V gene. This CDR3 spans 14 amino acids. CDR3 in DNA: TGTGCCAGCAGGGCCAGTGGAGGCTCTCAGCCCCAGCATTTT. It is translated as CASRASGGSQPQHF.

The chain recombines TRBV6-5 with TRBJ2-7; 7 nucleotides match TRBD1. The germline V gene encodes CDR1 MNHEY and CDR2 SVGAGI. The CDR3 has 15 amino acids. The V segment lost 8 bases and the J segment 2 bases; nucleotides outside the gene matches: 12. The CDR3, as DNA: TGTGCCAGCGGACAACAGGGGACCCTCGCCTACGAGCAGTACTTC. It specifies CASGQQGTLAYEQYF.

This clone was recorded once. The rearrangement links TRBV7-2 to TRBJ2-7; no definite D call. Looked up from germline, CDR1 is SGHTA and CDR2 is FQGNSA. V gave up 3 bases and J gave up 4 bases, with 10 bases separating them. The CDR3 totals 13 residues. CDR3 loop: CASSFLPNYEQYF. As DNA, the CDR3 is TGTGCCAGCAGCTTCCTCCCTAATTACGAGCAGTACTTC.